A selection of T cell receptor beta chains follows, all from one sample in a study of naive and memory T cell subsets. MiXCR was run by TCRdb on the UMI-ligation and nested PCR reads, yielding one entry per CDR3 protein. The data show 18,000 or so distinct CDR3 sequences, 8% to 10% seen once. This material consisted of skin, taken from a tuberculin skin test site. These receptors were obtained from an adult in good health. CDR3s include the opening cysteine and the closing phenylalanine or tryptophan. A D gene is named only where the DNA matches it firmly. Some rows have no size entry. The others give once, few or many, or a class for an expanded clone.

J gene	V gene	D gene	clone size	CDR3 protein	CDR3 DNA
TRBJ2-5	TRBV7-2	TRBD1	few	CASSRDRGETQYF	TGTGCCAGCAGCAGGGACAGGGGTGAGACCCAGTACTTC
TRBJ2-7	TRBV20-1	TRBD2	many	CSARDWLAGVLGPYEQYF	TGCAGTGCTAGAGATTGGCTAGCGGGGGTCCTGGGACCCTACGAGCAGTACTTC
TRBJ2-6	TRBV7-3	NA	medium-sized	CASSSSGANVLTF	TGTGCCAGCAGCTCTTCTGGGGCCAACGTCCTGACTTTC
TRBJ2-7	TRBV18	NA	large	CASSPDRDASYEQYF	TGTGCCAGCTCACCCGACCGGGACGCTTCCTACGAGCAGTACTTC
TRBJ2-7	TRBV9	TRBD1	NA	CASSERDRGLREQYF	TGTGCCAGCAGCGAGAGGGACAGGGGGTTACGGGAGCAGTACTTC
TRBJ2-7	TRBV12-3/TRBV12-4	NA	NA	CASSFQGWEQYF	TGTGCCAGCAGTTTTCAGGGTTGGGAGCAGTACTTC
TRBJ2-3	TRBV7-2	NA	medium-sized	CASSLRLGLSTDTQYF	TGTGCCAGCAGCTTAAGACTAGGCCTTAGCACAGATACGCAGTATTTT
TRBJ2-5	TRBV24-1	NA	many	CATSAQGSQETQYF	TGTGCCACCAGTGCCCAGGGCTCCCAAGAGACCCAGTACTTC
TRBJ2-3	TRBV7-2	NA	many	CASSLVDYLTSTQYF	TGTGCCAGCAGCTTAGTAGATTATCTAACGTCGACGCAGTATTTT
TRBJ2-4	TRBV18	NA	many	CASSPLQGSRENIQYF	TGTGCCAGCTCACCACTCCAGGGAAGTAGGGAAAACATTCAGTACTTC
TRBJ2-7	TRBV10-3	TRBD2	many	CAISSSSGGGVPYEQYF	TGTGCCATCAGTTCTTCCAGCGGCGGGGGGGTCCCCTACGAGCAGTACTTC
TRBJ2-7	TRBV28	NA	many	CASSWHKNSYEQYF	TGTGCCAGCAGTTGGCACAAGAACTCCTACGAGCAGTACTTC
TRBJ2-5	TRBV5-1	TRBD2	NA	CASSSGLAGGIETQYF	TGCGCCAGCAGCTCTGGACTAGCGGGGGGGATAGAGACCCAGTACTTC
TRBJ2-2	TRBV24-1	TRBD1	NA	CATRTGANTGELFF	TGTGCCACCAGGACAGGGGCGAACACCGGGGAGCTGTTTTTT
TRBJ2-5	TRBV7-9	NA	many	CASSERGAAEETQYF	TGTGCCAGCAGCGAACGGGGGGCCGCAGAGGAGACCCAGTACTTC
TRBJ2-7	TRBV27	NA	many	CASSLGLAYEQYF	TGTGCCAGCAGTTTAGGTCTAGCTTACGAGCAGTACTTC
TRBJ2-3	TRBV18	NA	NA	CASSPLGNLIYTDTQYF	TGTGCCAGCTCACCACTTGGGAACCTCATCTACACAGATACGCAGTATTTT
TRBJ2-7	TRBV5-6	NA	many	CASSWGSTVTYEQYF	TGTGCCAGCAGCTGGGGGTCTACAGTGACCTACGAGCAGTACTTC
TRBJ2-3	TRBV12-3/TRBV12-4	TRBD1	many	CASSRTGGSTDTQYF	TGTGCCAGCAGTCGCACAGGGGGAAGCACAGATACGCAGTATTTT
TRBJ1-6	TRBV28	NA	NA	CASSYGANSPLHF	TGTGCCAGCAGTTACGGGGCTAATTCACCCCTCCACTTT
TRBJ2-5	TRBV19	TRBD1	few	CASSSQGGQETQYF	TGTGCCAGTAGTTCACAGGGGGGTCAAGAGACCCAGTACTTC
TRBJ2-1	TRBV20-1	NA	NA	CSAKDRSYNEQFF	TGCAGTGCTAAGGACAGATCCTACAATGAGCAGTTCTTC
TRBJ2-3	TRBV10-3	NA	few	CAIGGSTLNTQYF	TGTGCCATAGGGGGTTCCACTCTGAATACGCAGTATTTT
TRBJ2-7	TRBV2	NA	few	CASTPTTGLSSYEQYF	TGTGCCAGCACCCCGACCACGGGTCTAAGCTCCTACGAGCAGTACTTC
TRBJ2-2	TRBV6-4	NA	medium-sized	CASSDRDTGELFF	TGTGCCAGCAGTGATAGGGACACCGGGGAGCTGTTTTTT
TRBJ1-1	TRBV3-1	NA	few	CASSQDNLQGRNTEAFF	TGTGCCAGCAGCCAAGACAACCTTCAGGGGAGGAACACTGAAGCTTTCTTT